The 9 T cell receptor beta chains reported below all come from one sample, sequenced in a study of CD8 T cells in ankylosing spondylitis. TCRdb redid the calling of the 5' RACE reads with MiXCR, one entry per CDR3 protein. This sample has a few hundred thousand distinct CDR3 sequences, with about 24% found just once. The sample was blood, either unsorted or a sorted T cell fraction (not recorded which). The origin of the receptors is a male donor with ankylosing spondylitis or in good health (not recorded which).

This rearrangement joins TRBV29-1 to TRBJ1-5; D gene ambiguous. This CDR3 has 13 residues. Germline V gives CDR1 SQVTM, CDR2 ANQGSEA. Between the trimmed V and J ends, which lost 4 bases and 0 bases, there was a span of 7 bases. In DNA form, the CDR3 reads TGCAGCGTTGTGAAGGATAGCAATCAGCCCCAGCATTTT. Translating it yields CSVVKDSNQPQHF.

This chain links TRBV4-1 with TRBJ2-3; 13 bases fit TRBD2. Per germline, CDR1 MGHRA and CDR2 YSYEKL. This CDR3 has 17 amino acids. V shed 1 base, J shed 5 bases, and the junction held 6 bases outside the gene matches. CDR3 in DNA: TGCGCCAGCAGCCAAGCCTCGACTAGCGGGGGGTTAGATACGCAGTATTTT. Its translation is CASSQASTSGGLDTQYF.

This clonotype was recorded a few times. The CDR3 sequence: CASTLSERGQETQYF. DNA of the CDR3: TGTGCCAGCACCCTTAGTGAGAGGGGGCAAGAGACCCAGTACTTC. J is TRBJ2-5 and V is TRBV12-3 or TRBV12-4; maybe TRBD1 (6 bases). Trimming stripped 7 bases from V and 2 bases from J, with 17 bases between. The CDR3 length is 15 residues.

V gene TRBV24-1 combines with J gene TRBJ1-5, with D perhaps TRBD1 (5 bases). Germline V gene lookup returns CDR1 KGHDR and CDR2 SFDVKD. The CDR3 has 15 residues. The V gene lost 4 bases and the J gene lost 1 base, with 10 bases spanning the gap. The CDR3 DNA reads as TGTGCCACCAGTGACCCCCGGGACAGCAATCAGCCCCAGCATTTT. Translating gives CATSDPRDSNQPQHF.

The chain uses TRBV3-1 and TRBJ2-7; 7 positions agree with TRBD1. The CDR3 is 15 residues long. The germline gives CDR1 LGHDT, CDR2 YNNKEL (reference sequence). V lost 1 base and J lost 5; bases outside the gene matches: 8. CDR3 bases: TGTGCCAGCAGCCAAGTTGGGACGCAGGGGGACGAGCAGTACTTC. As protein: CASSQVGTQGDEQYF.

This clonotype was seen ten or more times. The V call is TRBV5-1, the J call TRBJ2-1; possibly TRBD1 or TRBD2 for D (6 bases each). The CDR3 is 12 amino acids. Germline V gene sequence: CDR1 SGHRS, CDR2 YFSETQ. V gave up 4 bases and J gave up 15 bases, with 17 bases separating them. The CDR3 DNA reads as TGCGCCAGCAGCCCGGGACGGGGGCGGGTGTTCTTC. Translated, it gives CASSPGRGRVFF. Full variable domain (outside the CDR3, taken from reference TRBV5-1 and TRBJ2-1): KAGVTQTPRYLIKTRGQQVTLSCSPISGHRSVSWYQQTPGQGLQFLFEYFSETQRNKGNFPGRFSGRQFSNSRSEMNVSTLELGDSALYLCASSPGRGRVFFGPGTRLTVL.

The V gene is TRBV20-1, the J gene TRBJ1-2, with no clear D. V was cut by 0 bases and J by 10 bases, with 15 bases left in between. Germline V gene sequence: CDR1 DFQATT, CDR2 SNEGSKA (reference sequence). The CDR3 spans 13 residues. CDR3 sequence: CSARDNLRGTYTF. The CDR3 region has the DNA TGCAGTGCTAGAGATAATCTTCGGGGAACCTACACCTTC.

The sample holds a few counts of this clonotype. Here the CDR3 reads CASSLSGWGQQYF. As DNA, the CDR3 is TGTGCCAGCAGCTTGTCGGGTTGGGGACAGCAGTACTTC. V usage is TRBV5-6 and J usage is TRBJ2-7, with D possibly being TRBD1 or TRBD2 (5 bases each). Trimming took off 1 base at V and 8 bases at J, with 13 bases between the two ends. Germline V gene data show CDR1 as SGHDT and CDR2 as YYEEEE. The CDR3 sequence is 13 residues long. Combining the CDR3 with reference TRBV5-6 and TRBJ2-7 gives the whole variable domain DAGVTQSPTHLIKTRGQQVTLRCSPKSGHDTVSWYQQALGQGPQFIFQYYEEEERQRGNFPDRFSGHQFPNYSSELNVNALLLGDSALYLCASSLSGWGQQYFGPGTRLTVT.

This clonotype was seen many times. The chain combines TRBV11-2 with TRBJ1-5; D is perhaps TRBD1 (6 bases). Germline CDR1 is SGHAT and CDR2 is FQNNGV. V lost 1 base, J lost 7 bases, and 14 bases lay in between. This CDR3 has 15 amino acids. The CDR3 protein is CASSLVAGAGQPQHF. For the CDR3, the DNA is TGTGCCAGCAGCTTAGTGGCGGGGGCAGGACAGCCCCAGCATTTT.